This is a list of T cell receptor beta chains from one sample in a study of PD-1 blockade in classical Hodgkin lymphoma. Data came from immunoSEQ multiplex PCR; TCRdb stores just in-frame clones and leaves some out. The sample lists thousands of clones; less than 80% were seen once. The sample here was peripheral blood mononuclear cells (PBMCs), taken at baseline. All receptors come from a human donor with classical Hodgkin lymphoma. CDR3s include the opening cysteine and the closing phenylalanine or tryptophan. The D gene is left open where the match is weak. A row's size may be missing; if present it is once, few, many or a size class.

clone size | J gene | V gene | D gene | CDR3 protein | CDR3 DNA
. | TRBJ1-6 | TRBV5-4 | . | CASSGFNSPLHF | TGTGCCAGCAGCGGATTTAATTCACCCCTCCACTTT
. | TRBJ2-1 | TRBV7-3 | . | CASSLGNPPLFF | TGTGCCAGCAGCCTCGGCAATCCCCCTCTGTTCTTC
few | TRBJ1-1 | TRBV5-1 | . | CASSYGQSEAFF | TGCGCCAGCAGCTATGGACAGTCCGAAGCTTTCTTT
. | TRBJ2-2 | TRBV29-1 | TRBD2 | CSVYGTSGRENTGELFF | TGCAGCGTCTATGGGACTAGCGGGAGAGAAAACACCGGGGAGCTGTTTTTT
. | TRBJ2-1 | TRBV5-8 | . | CASSPTEDYTYNEQFF | TGTGCCAGCAGCCCCACGGAGGACTATACCTACAATGAGCAGTTCTTC
few | TRBJ2-7 | TRBV5-6 | TRBD1 | CASSLGQGVYEQYF | TGTGCCAGCAGCTTGGGCCAGGGGGTCTACGAGCAGTACTTC
. | TRBJ1-5 | TRBV19 | . | CASSIVGAWHF | TGTGCCAGTAGTATAGTAGGGGCATGGCATTTT
. | TRBJ2-3 | TRBV7-9 | . | CASSLPSATQYF | TGTGCCAGCAGCTTACCTTCGGCTACGCAGTATTTT
. | TRBJ1-2 | TRBV7-2 | . | CASSLEAVNYGYTF | TGTGCCAGCAGCTTAGAGGCGGTGAACTATGGCTACACCTTC
. | TRBJ2-7 | TRBV18 | TRBD1 | CASSQGGTGTYEQYF | TGTGCCAGCTCACAAGGTGGGACAGGTACCTACGAGCAGTACTTC
few | TRBJ2-7 | TRBV7-2 | TRBD2 | CASSLDWTSAYEQYF | TGTGCCAGCAGCTTAGATTGGACTAGTGCTTACGAGCAGTACTTC
few | TRBJ2-4 | TRBV5-1 | TRBD1 | CASSLGQVWDRPNIQYF | TGCGCCAGCAGCTTGGGTCAGGTTTGGGACAGGCCAAACATTCAGTACTTC
. | TRBJ1-2 | TRBV7-6 | . | CASSLRQDGLYGYTF | TGTGCCAGCAGCTTAAGACAGGACGGACTATATGGCTACACCTTC
. | TRBJ2-3 | TRBV7-8 | . | CASSLRDTQYF | TGTGCCAGCAGCTTAAGAGATACGCAGTATTTT
. | TRBJ1-1 | TRBV6-4 | TRBD1 | CASSLGTVHTEAFF | TGTGCCAGCAGTCTCGGGACAGTGCACACTGAAGCTTTCTTT
. | TRBJ2-7 | TRBV5-1 | . | CASSLAQGTIYEQYF | TGCGCCAGCAGCTTGGCTCAGGGGACCATCTACGAGCAGTACTTC
. | TRBJ2-3 | TRBV7-6 | TRBD1 | CASSSGQGAKDTQYF | TGTGCCAGCAGTTCCGGACAGGGGGCAAAAGATACGCAGTATTTT
. | TRBJ1-5 | TRBV5-8 | . | CASSLGRTGLSNQPQHF | TGTGCCAGCAGCTTGGGGCGGACCGGTCTTAGCAATCAGCCCCAGCATTTT
once | TRBJ1-1 | TRBV4-3 | . | CASSREGENTEAFF | TGCGCCAGCAGCCGGGAGGGGGAGAACACTGAAGCTTTCTTT
. | TRBJ1-2 | TRBV28 | . | CASSSTVFIDGYTF | TGTGCCAGCAGTTCGACAGTTTTTATAGATGGCTACACCTTC
few | TRBJ2-7 | TRBV7-8 | . | CASSSLQGPSYEQYF | TGTGCCAGCAGCTCCCTACAGGGCCCTTCCTACGAGCAGTACTTC
. | TRBJ1-5 | TRBV5-3 | TRBD1 | CASSYRDRSNQPQHF | TGTGCCAGCAGCTACCGGGACAGAAGCAATCAGCCCCAGCATTTT